This T cell receptor beta chain was sequenced in a study of cytomegalovirus exposure and HLA in healthy donors. Study-level points and caveats: A later analysis linked a missense DCLRE1C variant to TCR beta V- and J-gene trimming. Further analysis was carried out later, and it showed several of the most significant clusters appearing linked to common viral pathogens.

The CDR3 is made up of 17 amino acids. Germline CDR1 is SGHRS and CDR2 is YFSETQ. V was clipped by 0 bases and J by 2 bases; unmatched bases: 10. About this clone: The antigen is undetermined.

The PCR employed 60 Vbeta primers together with 13 Jbeta primers. Authors' processing steps: Approximately 80 million unique TCR beta chains, around 10 million of them shared, were counted by a later analysis. The method was immunoSEQ multiplex PCR; TCRdb's version includes in-frame clones alone and lacks a portion of them. D and trimming come from the DNA, and the V and J calls and clone size come from that table. The sample consists of fewer than 120,000 clones, 65% to 80% of them appearing once. Sample: PBMCs. This receptor was identified in a man aged 30 to 45 in good health and CMV-seropositive. This chain connects TRBV5-1 to TRBJ2-7, with 8 bases identical to TRBD2. CDR3 sequence: CASSLVGGGNLPYEQYF. As DNA, the CDR3 is TGCGCCAGCAGCTTGGTCGGCGGGGGGAACCTTCCCTACGAGCAGTACTTC.